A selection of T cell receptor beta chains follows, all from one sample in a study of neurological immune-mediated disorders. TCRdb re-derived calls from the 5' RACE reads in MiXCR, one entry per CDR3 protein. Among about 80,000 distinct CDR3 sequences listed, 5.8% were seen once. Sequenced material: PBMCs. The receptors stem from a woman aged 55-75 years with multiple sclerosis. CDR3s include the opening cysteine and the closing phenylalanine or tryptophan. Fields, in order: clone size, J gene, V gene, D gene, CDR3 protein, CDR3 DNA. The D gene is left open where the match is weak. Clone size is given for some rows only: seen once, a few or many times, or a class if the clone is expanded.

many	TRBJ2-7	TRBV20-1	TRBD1	CSAPGQGAGEQYF	TGCAGTGCGCCTGGACAGGGGGCCGGTGAGCAGTACTTC
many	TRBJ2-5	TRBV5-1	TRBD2	CASSSVQRGGQETQYF	TGCGCCAGCAGCAGTGTCCAGCGGGGGGGCCAAGAGACCCAGTACTTC
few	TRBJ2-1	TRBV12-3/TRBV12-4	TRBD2	CASSLQRGASYNEQFF	TGTGCCAGCAGTTTGCAGCGGGGGGCTTCCTACAATGAGCAGTTCTTC
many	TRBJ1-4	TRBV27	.	CASSLIGPPTEKLFF	TGTGCCAGCAGTTTAATAGGGCCACCCACGGAAAAACTGTTTTTT
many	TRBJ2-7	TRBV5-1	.	CASNPLTGTYEQYF	TGCGCCAGCAACCCACTGACAGGAACCTACGAGCAGTACTTC
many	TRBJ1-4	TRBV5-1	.	CASSLMGPSNEKLFF	TGCGCCAGCAGCTTGATGGGTCCGAGTAATGAAAAACTGTTTTTT
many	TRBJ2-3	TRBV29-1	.	CSVSGGTDTQYF	TGCAGCGTTTCTGGGGGCACAGATACGCAGTATTTT
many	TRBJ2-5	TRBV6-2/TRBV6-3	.	CASERQETQYF	TGTGCCAGCGAAAGGCAAGAGACCCAGTACTTC
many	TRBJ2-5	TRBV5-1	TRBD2	CASSHSGVGETQYF	TGCGCCAGCAGCCATAGCGGGGTCGGAGAGACCCAGTACTTC
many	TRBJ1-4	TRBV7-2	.	CASSLVGSLGVNEKLFF	TGTGCCAGCAGCTTAGTGGGCTCACTTGGGGTTAATGAAAAACTGTTTTTT
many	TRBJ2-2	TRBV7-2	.	CASSLGGPIGELFF	TGTGCCAGCAGCTTGGGGGGACCGATCGGGGAGCTGTTTTTT
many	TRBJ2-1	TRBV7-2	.	CASSFEASSYNEQFF	TGTGCCAGCAGCTTCGAGGCCAGCTCCTACAATGAGCAGTTCTTC
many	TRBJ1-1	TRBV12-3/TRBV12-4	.	CASSLATGVGTEAFF	TGTGCCAGCAGCCTCGCCACAGGTGTTGGCACTGAAGCTTTCTTT
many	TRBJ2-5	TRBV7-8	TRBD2	CASSLARTSGGRLGETQYF	TGTGCCAGCAGCTTAGCAAGGACTAGCGGGGGGAGGTTGGGGGAGACCCAGTACTTC
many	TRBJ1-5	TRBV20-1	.	CSARSHRRGNSNQPQHF	TGCAGTGCTAGATCTCACAGGCGGGGAAATAGCAATCAGCCCCAGCATTTT
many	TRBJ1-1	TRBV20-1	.	CSTLRPGSSAEAFF	TGCAGTACCCTACGTCCAGGGTCATCGGCTGAAGCTTTCTTT
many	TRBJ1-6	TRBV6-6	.	CASIPTGPNSPLHF	TGTGCCAGCATTCCGACAGGTCCGAATTCACCCCTCCACTTT
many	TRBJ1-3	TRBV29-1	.	CSVGAGGGNTIYF	TGCAGCGTCGGGGCTGGGGGAGGAAACACCATATATTTT
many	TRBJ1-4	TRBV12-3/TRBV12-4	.	CACKRGATNEKLFF	TGTGCCTGCAAGAGGGGGGCAACTAATGAAAAACTGTTTTTT
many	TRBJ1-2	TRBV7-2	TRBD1	CASTTGGNYGYTF	TGTGCCAGCACCACAGGGGGCAACTATGGCTACACCTTC
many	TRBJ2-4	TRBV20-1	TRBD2	CSAVAGGPAKNIQYF	TGCAGTGCTGTAGCGGGGGGGCCCGCCAAAAACATTCAGTACTTC
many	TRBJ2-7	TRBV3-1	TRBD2	CASSLGLVGAYEQYF	TGTGCCAGCAGCCTAGGACTAGTCGGAGCCTACGAGCAGTACTTC
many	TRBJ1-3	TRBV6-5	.	CASSVDAGNTIYF	TGTGCCAGCAGCGTGGACGCTGGAAACACCATATATTTT
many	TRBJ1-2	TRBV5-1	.	CASRDSVTVVDYTF	TGCGCCAGCAGGGATTCCGTGACAGTCGTTGACTACACCTTC
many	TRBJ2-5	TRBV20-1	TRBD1	CSARLDRGFEETQYF	TGCAGTGCTAGACTGGACAGGGGATTTGAGGAGACCCAGTACTTC
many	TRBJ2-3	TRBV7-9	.	CASSSSQGGAADTQYF	TGTGCCAGCAGCTCCAGCCAGGGGGGGGCCGCAGATACGCAGTATTTT
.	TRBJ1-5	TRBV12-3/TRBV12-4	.	CASSFGRGFNQPQHF	TGTGCCAGCAGTTTCGGCCGGGGCTTCAATCAGCCCCAGCATTTT
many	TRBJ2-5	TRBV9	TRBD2	CASSVGTSGGARETQYF	TGTGCCAGCAGCGTGGGGACTAGCGGGGGGGCCCGGGAGACCCAGTACTTC
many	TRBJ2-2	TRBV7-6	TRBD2	CASSKTGTRGTGELFF	TGTGCCAGCAGCAAGACCGGGACTAGGGGGACCGGGGAGCTGTTTTTT